These T cell receptor beta chains were read from a single sample in a study of identical twins. TCRdb ran MiXCR on the 5' RACE reads and lists one entry per CDR3 protein. The table has roughly 570,000 distinct CDR3 sequences, more than 9% seen once. This sample also appeared in a second study, on yellow fever vaccine responses in identical twins.

The sample taken for sequencing was PBMCs. The receptors here all came from a woman aged 18 to 35 in good health. Each CDR3 is given with its conserved first and last residue. Fields, in order: D gene, clone size, J gene, V gene, CDR3 protein, CDR3 DNA. D genes are given only for firm matches. Only some rows state a clone size, as once, few, many or a class for expanded clones.

TRBD2 few TRBJ2-5 TRBV11-2 CASSLVGEGTSGQETQYF TGTGCCAGCAGCTTAGTAGGGGAAGGGACTAGCGGCCAAGAGACCCAGTACTTC
TRBD2 many TRBJ2-1 TRBV5-1 CASSFSGVNYNEQFF TGCGCCAGCAGCTTTAGCGGGGTGAACTACAATGAGCAGTTCTTC
- few TRBJ1-5 TRBV5-5 CASSWTAYSNQPQHF TGTGCCAGCAGCTGGACGGCGTATAGCAATCAGCCCCAGCATTTT
TRBD2 many TRBJ2-5 TRBV6-5 CASSSGTSGGAGETQYF TGTGCCAGCAGTTCAGGGACTAGCGGGGGGGCCGGGGAGACCCAGTACTTC
TRBD2 few TRBJ2-1 TRBV12-3/TRBV12-4 CASSGLAGEVDEQFF TGTGCCAGCAGTGGACTAGCGGGGGAGGTCGATGAGCAGTTCTTC
- few TRBJ1-2 TRBV7-2 CASSLAGGLSWGGYTF TGTGCCAGCAGCTTAGCCGGCGGGCTATCGTGGGGAGGCTACACCTTC
TRBD1 few TRBJ2-5 TRBV19 CASSTRQGLETQYF TGTGCCAGTAGTACAAGACAGGGTCTGGAGACCCAGTACTTC
- - TRBJ2-3 TRBV6-4 CASSETTGDTDTQYF TGTGCCAGCAGTGAGACGACAGGAGACACAGATACGCAGTATTTT
- - TRBJ2-3 TRBV4-2 CASSQPENADTQYF TGTGCCAGCAGCCAGCCAGAGAACGCAGATACGCAGTATTTT
- few TRBJ2-3 TRBV6-4 CASSDGLLGRTDTQYF TGTGCCAGCAGTGACGGCCTACTAGGACGGACAGATACGCAGTATTTT
TRBD2 many TRBJ2-1 TRBV7-9 CASSFAGGPGEQFF TGTGCCAGCAGCTTTGCGGGAGGGCCAGGTGAGCAGTTCTTC
TRBD2 few TRBJ2-3 TRBV5-8 CASSFVVAGVSDTQYF TGTGCCAGCAGCTTCGTGGTAGCGGGAGTTTCAGATACGCAGTATTTT
TRBD1 few TRBJ2-7 TRBV6-5 CASTSLQGQGLYEQYF TGTGCCAGCACTTCCCTCCAGGGACAGGGTCTCTACGAGCAGTACTTC
- many TRBJ1-1 TRBV29-1 CSVTQGLDTEAFF TGCAGCGTTACGCAGGGGTTGGACACTGAAGCTTTCTTT
- many TRBJ1-1 TRBV28 CASSFLQSMNTEAFF TGTGCCAGCAGTTTCCTACAGAGCATGAACACTGAAGCTTTCTTT
TRBD2 few TRBJ2-3 TRBV28 CASKKREAGGAADTQYF TGTGCCAGCAAGAAACGAGAAGCGGGGGGGGCGGCAGATACGCAGTATTTT
- few TRBJ2-2 TRBV20-1 CSAPLAAGELFF TGCAGTGCGCCACTAGCAGCCGGGGAGCTGTTTTTT
TRBD1 few TRBJ1-1 TRBV29-1 CSAMTGYRTEAFF TGCAGCGCCATGACAGGGTATCGCACTGAAGCTTTCTTT
TRBD1 - TRBJ2-7 TRBV7-8 CASSLPGQVSGQYF TGTGCCAGCAGCCTACCGGGACAGGTTTCGGGACAGTACTTC
TRBD2 once TRBJ2-1 TRBV15 CATSRDPGGLGNEQFF TGTGCCACCAGCAGAGATCCGGGGGGGCTCGGAAATGAGCAGTTCTTC
- - TRBJ1-4 TRBV29-1 CSVISEKLFF TGCAGCGTTATAAGTGAAAAACTGTTTTTT
TRBD1 many TRBJ2-7 TRBV20-1 CSARTGGRSYEQYF TGCAGTGCTAGGACAGGGGGTCGATCATACGAGCAGTACTTC
- many TRBJ2-1 TRBV13 CASSPSPYRGNEQFF TGTGCCAGCAGCCCCTCCCCCTACCGAGGGAATGAGCAGTTCTTC
TRBD1 - TRBJ1-5 TRBV15 CATSRLDRPNQPQHF TGTGCCACCAGCAGATTGGACAGGCCCAATCAGCCCCAGCATTTT
- - TRBJ2-1 TRBV20-1 CSARAHPDSEQFF TGCAGTGCTAGAGCCCACCCGGACAGTGAGCAGTTCTTC
- - TRBJ1-1 TRBV6-6 CASSPGTNTEAFF TGTGCCAGCAGTCCGGGAACGAACACTGAAGCTTTCTTT
- - TRBJ2-7 TRBV19 CASSDRRVYSYEQYF TGTGCCAGTAGCGATCGCAGGGTATACTCCTACGAGCAGTACTTC
TRBD2 - TRBJ2-5 TRBV20-1 CSARVLLAGDETQYF TGCAGTGCTAGAGTGCTGCTAGCGGGAGATGAGACCCAGTACTTC
- - TRBJ2-1 TRBV5-1 CTSSLGSYPSSYNEQFF TGCACCAGCAGCTTGGGGTCCTACCCGAGCTCCTACAATGAGCAGTTCTTC
- many TRBJ2-5 TRBV7-9 CASSLDSRQETQYF TGTGCCAGCAGCCTAGATAGTCGCCAAGAGACCCAGTACTTC